A single sample is the source of the 6 T cell receptor beta chains below, sequenced in a study of blood T cell repertoires in COVID-19. Sequencing was performed with immunoSEQ multiplex PCR; in TCRdb, only in-frame clones are kept and a portion is missing. Found here are 150,000 or so clones, about 87% of them singletons; the top ten hold approximately 6.1%. The sequencing input was peripheral blood. All receptors come from a man at least 80 years old with acute or convalescent COVID-19.

V is TRBV18 and J is TRBJ1-1, with D unclear. CDR1 KGHSH and CDR2 LQKENI come from the germline V gene. V was shortened by 4 bases and J by 1 base, with 13 bases between the two germline ends. This CDR3 comprises 15 residues. This CDR3 reads CASSRHQEGNTEAFF. CDR3 nucleotides: TGTGCCAGCTCACGTCACCAGGAAGGGAACACTGAAGCTTTCTTT.

This chain uses TRBV7-2 with TRBJ2-1; 12 bases are shared with TRBD2. CDR1 and CDR2 from the germline V gene are SGHTA and FQGNSA. CDR3 size: 18 residues. V lost 5 bases to trimming and J lost 4 bases; unmatched junction nucleotides: 12. The CDR3 coding sequence is TGTGCCAGCAGCACACGGACTAGCGGGAACGAAGGTTACAATGAGCAGTTCTTC. Its translation: CASSTRTSGNEGYNEQFF.

The chain recombines TRBV5-1 with TRBJ1-1; TRBD1 might be the D (5 bases). The ends were cut back, 0 bases at V and 6 bases at J, with 12 bases in the middle. Germline V gene sequence: CDR1 SGHRS, CDR2 YFSETQ. The CDR3 loop spans 14 amino acids. CDR3 region: CASSLAGGSPEAFF. CDR3 coding DNA: TGCGCCAGCAGCTTGGCCGGGGGGAGTCCTGAAGCTTTCTTT.

The chain carries TRBV6-6 and TRBJ1-5; D remains ambiguous. The CDR3 is 18 residues long. The V end lost 5 bases, the J end lost 4 bases, and 24 bases lay between the germline ends. The germline CDR1 and CDR2 sequences are MNHNY and SVGAGI (reference sequence). The CDR3 DNA sequence: TGTGCCAGCAGTCCACGAAGTCCTGGTACTGGTGGTAATCAGCCCCAGCATTTT. Its protein is CASSPRSPGTGGNQPQHF.

The chain couples TRBV4-1 to TRBJ2-1; no clear D gene. The CDR3 is 14 amino acids. CDR1 is MGHRA and CDR2 is YSYEKL in the germline V gene. Trimming pared 1 base from V and 6 bases from J, leaving 10 bases between. CDR3 DNA: TGCGCCAGCAGCCAAGGACTCCAATCCAATGAGCAGTTCTTC. This codes for CASSQGLQSNEQFF.

The chain links TRBV30 to TRBJ1-2; 9 nucleotides agree with TRBD1. CDR3 length: 12 amino acids. CDR1 GTSNPN and CDR2 SVGIG come from the germline V gene (reference sequence). The V gene end was trimmed by 3 bases and the J gene end by 7 bases; junction bases not matched to a gene: 3. The CDR3 sequence is CAWSTGGVGYTF. CDR3 coding DNA: TGTGCCTGGAGCACAGGGGGCGTTGGCTACACCTTC.